The present TCR beta chain was sequenced within a study of blood T cell repertoires in COVID-19. TCRdb's copy holds only in-frame clones and misses some; the assay was immunoSEQ multiplex PCR. The sample shows about 98,000 clones, around 90% of them seen only once. Germline CDR1 is KGHSH and CDR2 is LQKENI. The trim removed 8 bases at V and 0 bases at J, leaving 3 bases unmatched. The CDR3 is 13 residues long. Sequenced sample: peripheral blood. This receptor was identified in a man between 45 and 60 years old with active or convalescent COVID-19. V usage is TRBV18 and J usage is TRBJ1-1; 7 bases are shared with TRBD1. CDR3 amino acids: CASGQALNTEAFF. The CDR3 nucleotides are TGTGCCAGCGGACAGGCCTTGAACACTGAAGCTTTCTTT.